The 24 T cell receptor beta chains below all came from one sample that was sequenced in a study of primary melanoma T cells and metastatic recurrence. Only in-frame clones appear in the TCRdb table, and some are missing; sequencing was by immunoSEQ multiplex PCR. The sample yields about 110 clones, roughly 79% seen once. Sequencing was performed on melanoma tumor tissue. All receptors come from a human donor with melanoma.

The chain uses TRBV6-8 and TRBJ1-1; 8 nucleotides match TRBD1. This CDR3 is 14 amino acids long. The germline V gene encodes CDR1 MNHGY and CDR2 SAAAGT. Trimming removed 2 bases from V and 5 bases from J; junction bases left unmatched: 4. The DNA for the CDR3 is TGTGCCAGCAGTTACGGACAGGGCCAAACTGAAGCTTTCTTT. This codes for CASSYGQGQTEAFF.

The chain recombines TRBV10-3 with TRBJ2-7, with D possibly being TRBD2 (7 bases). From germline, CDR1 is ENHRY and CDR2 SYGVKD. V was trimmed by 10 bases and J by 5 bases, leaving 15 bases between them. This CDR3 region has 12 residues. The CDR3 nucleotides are TGTGCCAGCGCGGGGGCCGGGGACGAGCAGTACTTC. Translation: CASAGAGDEQYF.

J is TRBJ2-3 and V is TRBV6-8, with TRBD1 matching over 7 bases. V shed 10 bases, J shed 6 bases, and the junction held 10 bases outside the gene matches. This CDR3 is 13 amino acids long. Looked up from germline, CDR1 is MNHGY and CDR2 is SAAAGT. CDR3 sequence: CAIIDRVGDTQYF. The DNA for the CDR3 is TGTGCCATCATCGACAGGGTTGGTGATACGCAGTATTTT.

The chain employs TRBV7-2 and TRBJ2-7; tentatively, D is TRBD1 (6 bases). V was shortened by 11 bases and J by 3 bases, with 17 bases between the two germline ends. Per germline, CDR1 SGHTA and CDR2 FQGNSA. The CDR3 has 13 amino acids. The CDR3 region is CALRGRVVYEQYF. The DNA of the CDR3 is TGTGCCCTCAGGGGCCGGGTCGTCTACGAGCAGTACTTC.

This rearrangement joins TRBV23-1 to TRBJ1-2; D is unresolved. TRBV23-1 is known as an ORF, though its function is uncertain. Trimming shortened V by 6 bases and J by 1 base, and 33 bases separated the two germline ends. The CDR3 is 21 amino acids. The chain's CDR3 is CASSQEHLSPSSAASNYGYTF. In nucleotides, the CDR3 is TGCGCCAGCAGCCAAGAGCACCTTTCCCCCAGTTCGGCGGCTAGTAACTATGGCTACACCTTC.

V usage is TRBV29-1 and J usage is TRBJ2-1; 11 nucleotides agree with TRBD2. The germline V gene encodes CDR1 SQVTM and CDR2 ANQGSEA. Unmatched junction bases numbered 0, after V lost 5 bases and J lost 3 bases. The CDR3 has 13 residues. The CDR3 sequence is CSVTSGGYNEQFF. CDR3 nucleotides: TGCAGCGTTACTAGCGGGGGCTACAATGAGCAGTTCTTC.

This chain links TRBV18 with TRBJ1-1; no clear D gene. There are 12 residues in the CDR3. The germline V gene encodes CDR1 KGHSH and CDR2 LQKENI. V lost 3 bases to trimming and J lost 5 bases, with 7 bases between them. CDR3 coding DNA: TGTGCCAGCTCACCCTCGGAGACTGAAGCTTTCTTT. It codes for CASSPSETEAFF.

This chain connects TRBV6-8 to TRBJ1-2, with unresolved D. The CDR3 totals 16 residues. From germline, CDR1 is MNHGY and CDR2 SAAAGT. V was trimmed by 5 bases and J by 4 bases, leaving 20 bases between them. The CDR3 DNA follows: TGTGCCAGCAGTAGGTCCGAGGAATGTAAGACCTATGGCTACACCTTC. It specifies CASSRSEECKTYGYTF.

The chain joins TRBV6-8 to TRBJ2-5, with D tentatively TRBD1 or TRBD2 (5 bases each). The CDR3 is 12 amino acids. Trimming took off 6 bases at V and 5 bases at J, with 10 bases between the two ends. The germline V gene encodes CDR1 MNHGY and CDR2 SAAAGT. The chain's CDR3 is CASRGDGETQYF. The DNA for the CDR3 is TGTGCCAGCAGGGGGGACGGGGAGACCCAGTACTTC.

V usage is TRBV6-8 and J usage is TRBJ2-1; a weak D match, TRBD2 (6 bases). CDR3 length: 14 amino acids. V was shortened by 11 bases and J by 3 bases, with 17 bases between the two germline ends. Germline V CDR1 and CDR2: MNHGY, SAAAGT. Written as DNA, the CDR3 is TGTGCCTCGGACTTGGCGGGAAACTACAATGAGCAGTTCTTC. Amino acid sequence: CASDLAGNYNEQFF.

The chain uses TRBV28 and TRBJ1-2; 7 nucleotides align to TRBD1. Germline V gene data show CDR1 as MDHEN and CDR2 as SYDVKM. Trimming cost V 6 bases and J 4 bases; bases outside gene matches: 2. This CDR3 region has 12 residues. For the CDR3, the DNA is TGTGCCAGCAGATCAGGGGGCTATGGCTACACCTTC. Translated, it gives CASRSGGYGYTF.

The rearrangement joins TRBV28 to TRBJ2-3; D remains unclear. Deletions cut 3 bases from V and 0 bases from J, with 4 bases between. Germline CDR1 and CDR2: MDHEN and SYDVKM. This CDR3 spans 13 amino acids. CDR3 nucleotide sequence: TGTGCCAGCAGTTTCAGGAGCACAGATACGCAGTATTTT. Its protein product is CASSFRSTDTQYF.

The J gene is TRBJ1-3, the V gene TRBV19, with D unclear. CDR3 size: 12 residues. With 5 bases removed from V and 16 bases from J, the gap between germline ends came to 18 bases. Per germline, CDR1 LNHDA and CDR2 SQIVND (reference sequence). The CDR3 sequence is CASSPAEGQVYF. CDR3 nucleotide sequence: TGTGCCAGTAGTCCAGCGGAGGGCCAGGTCTATTTT.

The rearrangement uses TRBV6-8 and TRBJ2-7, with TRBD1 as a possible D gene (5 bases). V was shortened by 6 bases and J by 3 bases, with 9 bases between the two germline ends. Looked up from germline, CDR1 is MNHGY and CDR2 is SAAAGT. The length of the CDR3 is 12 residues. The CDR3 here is CASRQDSYEQYF. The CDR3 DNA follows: TGTGCCAGCAGGCAAGACAGCTACGAGCAGTACTTC.

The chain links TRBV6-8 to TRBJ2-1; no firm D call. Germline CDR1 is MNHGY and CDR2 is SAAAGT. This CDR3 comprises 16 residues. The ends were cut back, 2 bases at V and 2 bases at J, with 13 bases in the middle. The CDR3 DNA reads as TGTGCCAGCAGTTACAACGTTTACGGCACCTACAATGAGCAGTTCTTC. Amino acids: CASSYNVYGTYNEQFF.

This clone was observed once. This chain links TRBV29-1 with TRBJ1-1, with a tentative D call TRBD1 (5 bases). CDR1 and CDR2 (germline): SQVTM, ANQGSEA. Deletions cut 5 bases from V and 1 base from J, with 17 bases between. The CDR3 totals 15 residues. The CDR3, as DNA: TGCAGCGTTTCGGGGGTACAATGGGGGAACACTGAAGCTTTCTTT. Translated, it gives CSVSGVQWGNTEAFF. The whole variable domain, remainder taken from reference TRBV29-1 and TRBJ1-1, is SAVISQKPSRDICQRGTSLTIQCQVDSQVTMMFWYRQQPGQSLTLIATANQGSEATYESGFVIDKFPISRPNLTFSTLTVSNMSPEDSSIYLCSVSGVQWGNTEAFFGQGTRLTVV.

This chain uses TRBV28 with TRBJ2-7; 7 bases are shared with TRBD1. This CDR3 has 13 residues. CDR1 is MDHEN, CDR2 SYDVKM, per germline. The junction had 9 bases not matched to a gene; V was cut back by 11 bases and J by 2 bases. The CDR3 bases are TGTGCCGGTGCCGGGACAGTTACCTACGAGCAGTACTTC. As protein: CAGAGTVTYEQYF.

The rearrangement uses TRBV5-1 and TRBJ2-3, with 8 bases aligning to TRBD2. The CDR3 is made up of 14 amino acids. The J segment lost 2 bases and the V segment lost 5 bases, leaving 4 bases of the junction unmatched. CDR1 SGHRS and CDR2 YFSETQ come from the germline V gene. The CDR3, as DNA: TGCGCCAGCAGTGAGGGACTAGTCACAGATACGCAGTATTTT. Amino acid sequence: CASSEGLVTDTQYF.

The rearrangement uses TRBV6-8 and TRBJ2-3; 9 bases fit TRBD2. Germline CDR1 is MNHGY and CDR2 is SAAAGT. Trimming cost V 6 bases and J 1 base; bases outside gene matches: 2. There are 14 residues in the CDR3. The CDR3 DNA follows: TGTGCCAGCAGGCAGCGGGGGGGCACAGATACGCAGTATTTT. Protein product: CASRQRGGTDTQYF.

This chain's CDR3 is CASSWGTSGRNNEQFF. The DNA of the CDR3 is TGTGCCAGCAGCTGGGGGACTAGCGGGCGTAACAATGAGCAGTTCTTC. The gene calls are TRBV11-3 and TRBJ2-1; 12 bases line up with TRBD2. The CDR3 contains 16 residues. Per germline, CDR1 SGHNT and CDR2 YENEEA. Trimming cost V 4 bases and J 5 bases; bases outside gene matches: 6.

Here the CDR3 reads CASSEAGWSYEQYF. The CDR3 region has the DNA TGTGCCAGCAGTGAGGCGGGGTGGTCCTACGAGCAGTACTTC. The J gene is TRBJ2-7, the V gene TRBV6-8, with D possibly being TRBD2 (6 bases). This CDR3 has 14 residues. V lost 5 bases, J lost 1 base, and 12 bases lay in between. Germline loops: CDR1 MNHGY, CDR2 SAAAGT.

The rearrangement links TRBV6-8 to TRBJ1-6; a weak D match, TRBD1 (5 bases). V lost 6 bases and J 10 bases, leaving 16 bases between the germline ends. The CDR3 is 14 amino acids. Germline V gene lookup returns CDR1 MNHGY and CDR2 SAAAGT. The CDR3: CASRTGSGGSPLHF. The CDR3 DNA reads TGTGCCAGCAGGACGGGGAGCGGGGGATCACCCCTCCACTTT.

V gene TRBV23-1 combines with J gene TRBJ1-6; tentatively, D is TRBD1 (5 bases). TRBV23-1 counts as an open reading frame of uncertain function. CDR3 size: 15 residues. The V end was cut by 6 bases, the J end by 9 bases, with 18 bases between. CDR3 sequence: CASSQNSGTGSPLHF. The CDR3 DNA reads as TGCGCCAGCAGCCAAAATTCAGGGACCGGTTCACCCCTCCACTTT.

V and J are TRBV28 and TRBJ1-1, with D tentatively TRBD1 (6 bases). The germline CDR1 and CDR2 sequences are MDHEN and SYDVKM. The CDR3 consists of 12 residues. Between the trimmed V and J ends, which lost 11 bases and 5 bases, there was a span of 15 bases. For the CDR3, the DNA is TGTGCCTGGAACAGGGAGCGGACTGAAGCTTTCTTT. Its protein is CAWNRERTEAFF.